The 6 T cell receptor beta chains below were found in one sample sequenced in a study of cytomegalovirus exposure and HLA in healthy donors. Researchers ran the PCR with 60 Vbeta and 13 Jbeta primers. Assay used: immunoSEQ multiplex PCR; TCRdb lists only in-frame clones, some missing. The repertoire consists of some 150,000 clones, with roughly 70% occurring once and the leading ten covering approximately 2.3%. Sequenced: PBMCs. These receptors came from a man in his thirties or forties in good health and CMV-seronegative.

The chain is built from TRBV7-9 and TRBJ1-4; 9 bases map to TRBD1. Germline V lookup: CDR1 SEHNR, CDR2 FQNEAQ (reference sequence). V gave up 5 bases and J gave up 8 bases; unmatched junction bases: 6. The CDR3 contains 14 residues. The CDR3 spells CASSATGGGEKLFF. The CDR3 nucleotides are TGTGCCAGCAGCGCGACAGGGGGTGGCGAAAAACTGTTTTTT.

The V call is TRBV4-3, the J call TRBJ2-7; D gene unclear. CDR3 length equals 14 residues. CDR1 LGHNA and CDR2 YSLEER come from the germline V gene. V was clipped by 0 bases and J by 1 base, with 7 bases between them. CDR3 loop: CASSQDHRSYEQYF. CDR3 DNA sequence: TGCGCCAGCAGCCAAGATCATCGGTCCTACGAGCAGTACTTC.

V usage is TRBV2 and J usage is TRBJ1-2, with a weak D call TRBD1 (5 bases). CDR3 size: 12 residues. CDR1 SNHLY and CDR2 FYNNEI come from the germline V gene. The ends were cut back, 7 bases at V and 4 bases at J, with 10 bases in the middle. The CDR3 protein is CASNPDTYGYTF. In DNA form, the CDR3 reads TGTGCCAGCAATCCGGACACCTATGGCTACACCTTC.

The rearrangement uses TRBV5-1 and TRBJ1-2; the D gene is possibly TRBD1 (5 bases). V shed 0 bases and J shed 0 bases, with 9 bases lying between them. The CDR3 totals 15 residues. Germline V CDR1 and CDR2: SGHRS, YFSETQ. The CDR3 sequence is CASSLDGRANYGYTF. DNA for the CDR3: TGCGCCAGCAGCTTGGATGGCAGGGCTAACTATGGCTACACCTTC. The whole variable domain, remainder taken from reference TRBV5-1 and TRBJ1-2, is KAGVTQTPRYLIKTRGQQVTLSCSPISGHRSVSWYQQTPGQGLQFLFEYFSETQRNKGNFPGRFSGRQFSNSRSEMNVSTLELGDSALYLCASSLDGRANYGYTFGSGTRLTVV.

The table lists this clone with many counts. V is TRBV6-4 and J is TRBJ2-6, with 11 positions matching TRBD1. The V gene's germline CDR1 is MRHNA and CDR2 SNTAGT. The trim removed 4 bases at V and 2 bases at J, leaving 1 base unmatched. The CDR3 length is 16 residues. CDR3 sequence reads: CASSGTGGAGANVLTF. In DNA, the CDR3 is TGTGCCAGCAGTGGGACAGGGGGCGCTGGGGCCAACGTCCTGACTTTC.

The chain has TRBV28 and TRBJ2-1, with 9 bases matching TRBD2. V shed 5 bases, J shed 8 bases, and the junction held 10 bases outside the gene matches. CDR1 MDHEN and CDR2 SYDVKM come from the germline V gene. The CDR3 sequence is 15 residues long. Here the CDR3 reads CASSRGTSISDEQFF. The CDR3 DNA follows: TGTGCCAGCAGTCGAGGGACTAGCATAAGCGATGAGCAGTTCTTC.